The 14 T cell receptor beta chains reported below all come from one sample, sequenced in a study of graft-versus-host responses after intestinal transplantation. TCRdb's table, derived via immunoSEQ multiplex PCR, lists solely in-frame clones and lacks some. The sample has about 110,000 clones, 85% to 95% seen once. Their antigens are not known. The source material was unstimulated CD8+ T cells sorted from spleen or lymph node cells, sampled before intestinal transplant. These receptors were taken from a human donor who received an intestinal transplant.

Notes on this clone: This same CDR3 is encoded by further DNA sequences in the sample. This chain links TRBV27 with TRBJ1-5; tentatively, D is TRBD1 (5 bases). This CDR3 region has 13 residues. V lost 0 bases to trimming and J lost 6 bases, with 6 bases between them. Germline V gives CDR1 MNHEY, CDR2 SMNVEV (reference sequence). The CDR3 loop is CASSLSGGQPQHF. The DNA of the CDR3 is TGTGCCAGCAGTTTATCTGGGGGTCAGCCCCAGCATTTT.

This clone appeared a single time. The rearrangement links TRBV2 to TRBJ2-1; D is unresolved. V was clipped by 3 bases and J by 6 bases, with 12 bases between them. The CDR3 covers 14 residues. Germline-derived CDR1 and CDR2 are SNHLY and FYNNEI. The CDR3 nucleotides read TGTGCCAGCAGTGACCCCTCCCTGGGCAATGAGCAGTTCTTC. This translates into CASSDPSLGNEQFF.

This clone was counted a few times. The CDR3 loop reads CASNSGGGGELFF. DNA for the CDR3: TGTGCCAGCAATAGTGGAGGAGGAGGGGAGCTGTTTTTT. The chain joins TRBV11-3 to TRBJ2-2, with D possibly being TRBD2 (5 bases). Trimming left V 7 bases short and J 8 bases short, with 14 bases between. Germline V gives CDR1 SGHNT, CDR2 YENEEA. This CDR3 comprises 13 residues.

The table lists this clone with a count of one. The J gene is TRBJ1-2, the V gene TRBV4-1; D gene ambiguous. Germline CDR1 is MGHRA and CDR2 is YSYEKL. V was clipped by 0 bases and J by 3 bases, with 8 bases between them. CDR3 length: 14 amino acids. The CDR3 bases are TGCGCCAGCAGCCAAGAATCCAGCGACTATGGCTACACCTTC. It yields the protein CASSQESSDYGYTF.

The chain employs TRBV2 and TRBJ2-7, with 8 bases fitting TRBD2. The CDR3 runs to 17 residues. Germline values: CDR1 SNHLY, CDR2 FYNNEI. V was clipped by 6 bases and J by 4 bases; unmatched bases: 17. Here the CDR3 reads CASSEPLQGLAGYEQYF. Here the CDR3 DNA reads TGTGCCAGCAGCGAACCGCTCCAAGGGCTAGCGGGTTACGAGCAGTACTTC. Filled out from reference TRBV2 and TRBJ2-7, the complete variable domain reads EPEVTQTPSHQVTQMGQEVILRCVPISNHLYFYWYRQILGQKVEFLVSFYNNEISEKSEIFDDQFSVERPDGSNFTLKIRSTKLEDSAMYFCASSEPLQGLAGYEQYFGPGTRLTVT.

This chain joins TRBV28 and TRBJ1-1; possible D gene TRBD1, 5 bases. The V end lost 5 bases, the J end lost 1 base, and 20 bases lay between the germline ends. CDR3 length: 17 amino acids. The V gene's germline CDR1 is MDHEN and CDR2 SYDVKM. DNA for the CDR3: TGTGCCAGCAGTCTCCCTGACTCAGACAGACCGAACACTGAAGCTTTCTTT. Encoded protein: CASSLPDSDRPNTEAFF. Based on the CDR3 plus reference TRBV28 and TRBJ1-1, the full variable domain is DVKVTQSSRYLVKRTGEKVFLECVQDMDHENMFWYRQDPGLGLRLIYFSYDVKMKEKGDIPEGYSVSREKKERFSLILESASTNQTSMYLCASSLPDSDRPNTEAFFGQGTRLTVV.

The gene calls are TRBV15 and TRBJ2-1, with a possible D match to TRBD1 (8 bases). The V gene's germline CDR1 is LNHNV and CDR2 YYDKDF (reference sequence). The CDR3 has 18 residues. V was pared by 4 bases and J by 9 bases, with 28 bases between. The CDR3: CATSKSPLTGEREGEQFF. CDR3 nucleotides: TGTGCCACCAGCAAAAGCCCGTTGACAGGGGAGCGGGAAGGTGAGCAGTTCTTC.

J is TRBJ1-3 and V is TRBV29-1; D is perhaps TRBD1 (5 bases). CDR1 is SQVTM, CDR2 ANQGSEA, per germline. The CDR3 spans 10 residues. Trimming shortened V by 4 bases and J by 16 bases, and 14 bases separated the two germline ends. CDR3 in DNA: TGCAGCGTTGTCAGGGATAGCATTTATTTT. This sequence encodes CSVVRDSIYF.

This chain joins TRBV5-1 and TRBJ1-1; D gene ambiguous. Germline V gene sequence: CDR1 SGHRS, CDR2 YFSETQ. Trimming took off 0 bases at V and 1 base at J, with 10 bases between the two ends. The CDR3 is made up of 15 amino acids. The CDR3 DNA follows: TGCGCCAGCAGCTTGGTCGGAAACCCGAACACTGAAGCTTTCTTT. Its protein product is CASSLVGNPNTEAFF.

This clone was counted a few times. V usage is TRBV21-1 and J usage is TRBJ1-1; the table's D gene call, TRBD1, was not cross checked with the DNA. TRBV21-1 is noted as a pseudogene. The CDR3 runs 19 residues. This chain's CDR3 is CASSNLSTGGYSMNTEAFF. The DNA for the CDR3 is TGTGCCAGCAGCAACCTATCGACAGGGGGATACTCCATGAACACTGAAGCTTTCTTT.

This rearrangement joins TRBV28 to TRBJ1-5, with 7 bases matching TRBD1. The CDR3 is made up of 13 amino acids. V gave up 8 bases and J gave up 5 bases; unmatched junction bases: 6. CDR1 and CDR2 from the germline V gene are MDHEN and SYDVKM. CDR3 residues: CASGDRDYQPQHF. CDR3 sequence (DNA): TGTGCCAGCGGGGACAGAGATTATCAGCCCCAGCATTTT.

The CDR3: CASETGHPGNTIYF. As DNA, the CDR3 is TGCGCCAGCGAGACAGGGCACCCTGGAAACACCATATATTTT. This rearrangement joins TRBV23-1 to TRBJ1-3, with 7 bases that match TRBD1. TRBV23-1 is sorted into the ORF group, with uncertain function. The CDR3 runs to 14 residues. V lost 8 bases, J lost 2 bases, and 6 bases stayed unmatched.

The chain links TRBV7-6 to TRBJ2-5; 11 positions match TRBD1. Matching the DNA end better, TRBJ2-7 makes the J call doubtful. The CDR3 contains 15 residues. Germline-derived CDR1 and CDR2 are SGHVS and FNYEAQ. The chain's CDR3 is CASSRGQGAPYEQYF. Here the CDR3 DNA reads TGTGCCAGCAGCCGAGGACAGGGGGCCCCCTACGAGCAGTACTTC.

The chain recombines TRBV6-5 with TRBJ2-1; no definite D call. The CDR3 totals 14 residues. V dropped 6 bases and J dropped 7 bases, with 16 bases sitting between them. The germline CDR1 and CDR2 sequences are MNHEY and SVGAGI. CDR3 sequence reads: CASSYGVAGNEQFF. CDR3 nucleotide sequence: TGTGCCAGCAGCTACGGCGTAGCAGGTAATGAGCAGTTCTTC.